This is a list of T cell receptor beta chains from one sample in a study of identical twins. TCRdb reanalysed the 5' RACE reads using MiXCR and keeps one entry per CDR3 protein. The data show approximately 600,000 distinct CDR3 sequences, 9.6% seen once. This sample was shared with a second study, whose subject was yellow fever vaccine responses in identical twins.

Input material: PBMCs. These receptors came from a young woman in good health. Each CDR3 is given with its conserved first and last residue. Each record gives: V gene, D gene, clone size, J gene, CDR3 protein, CDR3 DNA. A D gene is named only where the DNA matches it firmly. Clone size is given for some rows only: seen once, a few or many times, or a class if the clone is expanded.

v_gene: TRBV3-1
d_gene: .
abundance: .
j_gene: TRBJ2-7
CDR3aa: CASSQDPGREQYF
CDR3nt: TGTGCCAGCAGCCAAGATCCGGGGAGGGAGCAGTACTTC

v_gene: TRBV4-3
d_gene: .
abundance: .
j_gene: TRBJ2-7
CDR3aa: CASSRDPLSFEQYF
CDR3nt: TGCGCCAGCAGCCGCGATCCGCTCTCCTTCGAGCAGTACTTC

v_gene: TRBV20-1
d_gene: .
abundance: .
j_gene: TRBJ2-1
CDR3aa: CSARDLEGLTIYNEQFF
CDR3nt: TGCAGTGCTAGAGATCTGGAGGGGCTTACCATTTACAATGAGCAGTTCTTC

v_gene: TRBV7-8
d_gene: TRBD1
abundance: few
j_gene: TRBJ2-2
CDR3aa: CASRSTGQFTGELFF
CDR3nt: TGTGCCAGCAGAAGTACGGGACAGTTCACCGGGGAGCTGTTTTTT

v_gene: TRBV20-1
d_gene: TRBD1
abundance: few
j_gene: TRBJ2-1
CDR3aa: CSAPRQGSYNEQFF
CDR3nt: TGCAGTGCCCCCCGACAGGGGAGTTACAATGAGCAGTTCTTC

v_gene: TRBV29-1
d_gene: TRBD1
abundance: many
j_gene: TRBJ1-1
CDR3aa: CSEIQGPTTEAFF
CDR3nt: TGCAGCGAGATACAGGGGCCGACCACTGAAGCTTTCTTT

v_gene: TRBV10-3
d_gene: TRBD1
abundance: .
j_gene: TRBJ2-7
CDR3aa: CAITPGQGNYEQYF
CDR3nt: TGTGCCATCACCCCGGGACAGGGGAATTACGAGCAGTACTTC

v_gene: TRBV15
d_gene: .
abundance: few
j_gene: TRBJ2-3
CDR3aa: CATSRTDTQYF
CDR3nt: TGTGCCACCAGCCGGACCGATACGCAGTATTTT

v_gene: TRBV20-1
d_gene: TRBD1
abundance: .
j_gene: TRBJ1-5
CDR3aa: CSARGRTGDQPQHF
CDR3nt: TGCAGTGCTCGAGGTCGGACAGGAGATCAGCCCCAGCATTTT

v_gene: TRBV3-1
d_gene: .
abundance: many
j_gene: TRBJ2-7
CDR3aa: CASSQVAGTYEQYF
CDR3nt: TGTGCCAGCAGCCAAGTGGCTGGCACCTACGAGCAGTACTTC

v_gene: TRBV4-1
d_gene: .
abundance: few
j_gene: TRBJ2-7
CDR3aa: CASSLGEGWRYEQYF
CDR3nt: TGCGCCAGCAGCCTTGGGGAAGGGTGGCGGTACGAGCAGTACTTC

v_gene: TRBV12-3/TRBV12-4
d_gene: .
abundance: many
j_gene: TRBJ1-5
CDR3aa: CASSFSVGNQPQHF
CDR3nt: TGTGCCAGCAGTTTCAGTGTTGGCAATCAGCCCCAGCATTTT

v_gene: TRBV28
d_gene: .
abundance: .
j_gene: TRBJ2-7
CDR3aa: CASSYLQGPTYEQYF
CDR3nt: TGTGCCAGCAGTTACCTACAGGGTCCGACCTACGAGCAGTACTTC

v_gene: TRBV6-1
d_gene: TRBD1
abundance: many
j_gene: TRBJ1-4
CDR3aa: CASAAGGEKLFF
CDR3nt: TGTGCCAGCGCGGCAGGGGGTGAAAAACTGTTTTTT

v_gene: TRBV20-1
d_gene: TRBD1
abundance: few
j_gene: TRBJ2-5
CDR3aa: CSARSGQGIFQETQYF
CDR3nt: TGCAGTGCTAGATCAGGACAGGGGATCTTCCAAGAGACCCAGTACTTC

v_gene: TRBV18
d_gene: .
abundance: .
j_gene: TRBJ2-1
CDR3aa: CASSKLGRNNEQFF
CDR3nt: TGTGCCAGCTCTAAGCTAGGCAGGAACAATGAGCAGTTCTTC

v_gene: TRBV12-3/TRBV12-4
d_gene: TRBD1
abundance: few
j_gene: TRBJ2-1
CDR3aa: CASSQTGAHYNEQFF
CDR3nt: TGTGCCAGCAGCCAAACAGGGGCCCATTACAATGAGCAGTTCTTC

v_gene: TRBV11-2
d_gene: TRBD2
abundance: .
j_gene: TRBJ2-7
CDR3aa: CASSFPRIPSGSVYEQYF
CDR3nt: TGTGCCAGCAGCTTCCCGCGAATACCTAGCGGGAGTGTGTACGAGCAGTACTTC

v_gene: TRBV29-1
d_gene: .
abundance: many
j_gene: TRBJ2-1
CDR3aa: CSHKGSTYNEQFF
CDR3nt: TGCAGTCACAAAGGGAGCACCTACAATGAGCAGTTCTTC

v_gene: TRBV5-5
d_gene: .
abundance: few
j_gene: TRBJ2-2
CDR3aa: CASSLQTGGELFF
CDR3nt: TGTGCCAGCAGCTTGCAGACAGGCGGGGAGCTGTTTTTT

v_gene: TRBV2
d_gene: TRBD1
abundance: .
j_gene: TRBJ2-7
CDR3aa: CASSTRDRRWVSYEQYF
CDR3nt: TGTGCCAGCAGTACCCGGGACAGGAGGTGGGTGTCCTACGAGCAGTACTTC

v_gene: TRBV2
d_gene: .
abundance: few
j_gene: TRBJ1-2
CDR3aa: CASSQQGGGGYTF
CDR3nt: TGTGCCAGCAGTCAACAGGGTGGCGGGGGCTACACCTTC

v_gene: TRBV6-5
d_gene: TRBD1
abundance: .
j_gene: TRBJ1-2
CDR3aa: CASSYSGGYIGTGDNGYTF
CDR3nt: TGTGCCAGCAGTTACTCCGGGGGCTATATCGGGACAGGCGATAATGGCTACACCTTC

v_gene: TRBV12-3/TRBV12-4
d_gene: TRBD2
abundance: .
j_gene: TRBJ2-7
CDR3aa: CASSPRGSPGLHHEQYF
CDR3nt: TGTGCCAGCAGTCCGCGCGGGAGTCCGGGGTTACACCACGAGCAGTACTTC

v_gene: TRBV7-2
d_gene: TRBD2
abundance: .
j_gene: TRBJ2-7
CDR3aa: CASSFAGGNYEQYF
CDR3nt: TGTGCCAGCAGCTTCGCGGGGGGCAACTACGAGCAGTACTTC

v_gene: TRBV7-3
d_gene: .
abundance: .
j_gene: TRBJ2-3
CDR3aa: CASSSPGLSTDTQYF
CDR3nt: TGTGCCAGCAGCTCCCCGGGACTCAGCACAGATACGCAGTATTTT

v_gene: TRBV29-1
d_gene: TRBD2
abundance: few
j_gene: TRBJ2-5
CDR3aa: CSVRTSGSQETQYF
CDR3nt: TGCAGCGTCCGGACTAGCGGGTCACAAGAGACCCAGTACTTC

v_gene: TRBV20-1
d_gene: TRBD2
abundance: .
j_gene: TRBJ2-7
CDR3aa: CSATLLAGGGQYF
CDR3nt: TGCAGTGCTACGCTCTTAGCCGGGGGGGGGCAGTACTTC

v_gene: TRBV7-2
d_gene: .
abundance: many
j_gene: TRBJ2-3
CDR3aa: CASSSAFTDTQYF
CDR3nt: TGTGCCAGCAGCTCCGCCTTCACAGATACGCAGTATTTT

v_gene: TRBV19
d_gene: .
abundance: many
j_gene: TRBJ2-2
CDR3aa: CASSIQGTGELFF
CDR3nt: TGTGCCAGTAGTATTCAGGGCACCGGGGAGCTGTTTTTT

v_gene: TRBV5-1
d_gene: TRBD1
abundance: many
j_gene: TRBJ2-6
CDR3aa: CASQRQGSGANVLTF
CDR3nt: TGCGCCAGTCAACGACAGGGTTCTGGGGCCAACGTCCTGACTTTC

v_gene: TRBV6-5
d_gene: .
abundance: few
j_gene: TRBJ2-5
CDR3aa: CASSYTRGQETQYF
CDR3nt: TGTGCCAGCAGTTACACCAGGGGTCAAGAGACCCAGTACTTC

v_gene: TRBV7-2
d_gene: TRBD2
abundance: .
j_gene: TRBJ2-7
CDR3aa: CASSKGGTSGTGQYF
CDR3nt: TGTGCCAGCAGCAAAGGTGGGACTAGCGGGACGGGGCAGTACTTC

v_gene: TRBV29-1
d_gene: .
abundance: many
j_gene: TRBJ2-1
CDR3aa: CSVVGVSYNEQFF
CDR3nt: TGCAGCGTTGTGGGCGTCTCCTACAATGAGCAGTTCTTC

v_gene: TRBV6-2/TRBV6-3
d_gene: TRBD2
abundance: few
j_gene: TRBJ2-2
CDR3aa: CASSYLAGTGELFF
CDR3nt: TGTGCCAGCAGTTACCTAGCGGGTACCGGGGAGCTGTTTTTT

v_gene: TRBV5-1
d_gene: .
abundance: .
j_gene: TRBJ1-4
CDR3aa: CASSTGGVQANEKLFF
CDR3nt: TGCGCCAGCAGCACAGGAGGGGTTCAGGCTAATGAAAAACTGTTTTTT

v_gene: TRBV7-8
d_gene: TRBD2
abundance: few
j_gene: TRBJ2-7
CDR3aa: CASSHHSGSSYEQYF
CDR3nt: TGTGCCAGCAGCCACCATAGCGGGAGCTCCTACGAGCAGTACTTC

v_gene: TRBV5-4
d_gene: .
abundance: few
j_gene: TRBJ1-5
CDR3aa: CASSLGSGGNQPQHF
CDR3nt: TGTGCCAGCAGCTTGGGGTCTGGGGGCAATCAGCCCCAGCATTTT

v_gene: TRBV11-2
d_gene: TRBD2
abundance: many
j_gene: TRBJ2-7
CDR3aa: CASILHSHGLAGVSYEQYF
CDR3nt: TGTGCCAGCATTCTCCACTCTCACGGACTAGCGGGGGTATCCTACGAGCAGTACTTC

v_gene: TRBV11-2
d_gene: .
abundance: .
j_gene: TRBJ2-1
CDR3aa: CASSRGTEINEQFF
CDR3nt: TGTGCCAGCAGCCGCGGGACAGAAATCAATGAGCAGTTCTTC

v_gene: TRBV7-9
d_gene: .
abundance: few
j_gene: TRBJ2-7
CDR3aa: CATTDSYEQYF
CDR3nt: TGTGCCACCACTGACTCCTACGAGCAGTACTTC

v_gene: TRBV7-2
d_gene: TRBD2
abundance: .
j_gene: TRBJ2-2
CDR3aa: CASSLRAGGLTGELFF
CDR3nt: TGTGCCAGCAGCTTACGGGCGGGAGGGCTCACCGGGGAGCTGTTTTTT

v_gene: TRBV14
d_gene: TRBD1
abundance: .
j_gene: TRBJ2-7
CDR3aa: CASSQEGTGQYEQYF
CDR3nt: TGTGCCAGCAGCCAAGAGGGGACAGGGCAATACGAGCAGTACTTC

v_gene: TRBV20-1
d_gene: .
abundance: few
j_gene: TRBJ2-7
CDR3aa: CSARVVGGRYEQYF
CDR3nt: TGCAGTGCTAGAGTAGTAGGGGGAAGGTACGAGCAGTACTTC

v_gene: TRBV12-3/TRBV12-4
d_gene: .
abundance: .
j_gene: TRBJ1-1
CDR3aa: CASSYPTGLDTEAFF
CDR3nt: TGTGCCAGCAGTTACCCAACAGGTCTGGACACTGAAGCTTTCTTT

v_gene: TRBV5-1
d_gene: TRBD1
abundance: few
j_gene: TRBJ1-3
CDR3aa: CASSFGRQGGVSGNTIYF
CDR3nt: TGCGCCAGCAGCTTCGGAAGACAGGGGGGCGTCTCTGGAAACACCATATATTTT

v_gene: TRBV3-1
d_gene: TRBD2
abundance: .
j_gene: TRBJ2-1
CDR3aa: CASSQDHRLAANNEQFF
CDR3nt: TGTGCCAGCAGCCAAGATCATCGACTAGCGGCTAACAATGAGCAGTTCTTC

v_gene: TRBV20-1
d_gene: .
abundance: many
j_gene: TRBJ2-7
CDR3aa: CSARDLSSYEQYF
CDR3nt: TGCAGTGCTAGAGATCTAAGCTCCTACGAGCAGTACTTC

v_gene: TRBV6-4
d_gene: .
abundance: .
j_gene: TRBJ1-1
CDR3aa: CASSDSDNTEAFF
CDR3nt: TGTGCCAGCAGTGACTCGGACAACACTGAAGCTTTCTTT

v_gene: TRBV27
d_gene: .
abundance: many
j_gene: TRBJ1-6
CDR3aa: CASSFSGFDSPLHF
CDR3nt: TGTGCCAGCAGTTTCTCAGGTTTTGATTCACCCCTCCACTTT

v_gene: TRBV11-2
d_gene: .
abundance: many
j_gene: TRBJ2-7
CDR3aa: CASARTDSFYEQYF
CDR3nt: TGTGCCAGCGCACGGACAGACAGCTTCTACGAGCAGTACTTC

v_gene: TRBV20-1
d_gene: TRBD2
abundance: many
j_gene: TRBJ2-1
CDR3aa: CSAEPGAGERNEQFF
CDR3nt: TGCAGTGCTGAGCCCGGGGCGGGAGAACGGAATGAGCAGTTCTTC

v_gene: TRBV10-3
d_gene: .
abundance: .
j_gene: TRBJ2-3
CDR3aa: CAIRGMFWEDTDTQYF
CDR3nt: TGTGCCATCAGGGGAATGTTTTGGGAGGACACAGATACGCAGTATTTT